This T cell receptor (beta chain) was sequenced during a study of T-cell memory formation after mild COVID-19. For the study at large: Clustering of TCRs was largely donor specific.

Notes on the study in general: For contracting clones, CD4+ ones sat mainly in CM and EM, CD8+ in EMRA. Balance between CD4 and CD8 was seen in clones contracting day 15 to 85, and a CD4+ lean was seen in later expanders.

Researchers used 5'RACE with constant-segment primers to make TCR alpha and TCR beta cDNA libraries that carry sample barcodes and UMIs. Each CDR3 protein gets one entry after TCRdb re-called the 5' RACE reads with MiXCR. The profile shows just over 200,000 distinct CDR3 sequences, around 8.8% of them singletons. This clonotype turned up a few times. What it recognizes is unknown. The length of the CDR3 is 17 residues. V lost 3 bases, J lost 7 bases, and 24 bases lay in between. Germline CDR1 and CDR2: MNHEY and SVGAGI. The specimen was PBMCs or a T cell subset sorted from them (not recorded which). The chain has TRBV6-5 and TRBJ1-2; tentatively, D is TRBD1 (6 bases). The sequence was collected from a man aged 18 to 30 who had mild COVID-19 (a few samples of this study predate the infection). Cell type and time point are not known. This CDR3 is CASSYSPPPSGAGGYTF. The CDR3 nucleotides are TGTGCCAGCAGTTATTCCCCACCCCCGTCAGGGGCCGGTGGCTACACCTTC.